The rows below give T cell receptor beta chains drawn from one sample of a study of CD8 T cells in Susac syndrome. TCRdb re-called the immunoSEQ multiplex PCR reads through MiXCR, storing one row per CDR3 protein. The sample holds about 150,000 distinct CDR3 sequences, 85% to 95% seen once. Sequenced material: CD4+ T cells from PBMCs. The receptors stem from a human donor with Susac syndrome. Each CDR3 is given with its conserved first and last residue. Each record gives: V gene, clone size, J gene, D gene, CDR3 protein, CDR3 DNA. The D gene is left open where the match is weak. A clone size is listed for some rows: how often the clone was seen (once, few, many), or a class if it is expanded.

>TRBV29-1|.|TRBJ2-7|.
CSVDRGAGSYEQYF
TGCAGCGTTGATAGGGGTGCCGGTTCCTACGAGCAGTACTTC
>TRBV7-9|.|TRBJ2-5|.
CASSPFGQGSQGETQYF
TGTGCCAGCAGCCCATTTGGCCAGGGATCCCAGGGAGAGACCCAGTACTTC
>TRBV9|.|TRBJ2-7|TRBD1
CASSVTGQGYEQYF
TGTGCCAGCAGCGTAACGGGACAGGGGTACGAGCAGTACTTC
>TRBV5-1|once|TRBJ2-7|.
CASSSSGGNYEQYF
TGCGCCAGCAGCTCGTCCGGGGGAAACTACGAGCAGTACTTC
>TRBV7-2|.|TRBJ2-3|.
CASSAGTFDTQYF
TGTGCCAGCAGCGCTGGGACTTTCGATACGCAGTATTTT
>TRBV5-1|.|TRBJ2-1|TRBD2
CASSLTGLASNEQFF
TGCGCCAGCAGCTTGACTGGACTAGCGAGTAATGAGCAGTTCTTC
>TRBV5-1|.|TRBJ1-5|.
CASSKGTAMNQPQHF
TGCGCCAGCAGCAAAGGGACCGCGATGAATCAGCCCCAGCATTTT
>TRBV3-1|.|TRBJ1-4|TRBD1
CASSRDRGNEKLFF
TGTGCCAGCAGCCGGGACAGGGGGAATGAAAAACTGTTTTTT
>TRBV15|once|TRBJ1-1|.
CATSRDGGSREAFF
TGTGCCACCAGCAGAGATGGGGGGTCGAGGGAAGCTTTCTTT
>TRBV15|.|TRBJ2-1|.
CATSRDVENEQFF
TGTGCCACCAGCAGAGATGTGGAGAATGAGCAGTTCTTC
>TRBV14|once|TRBJ2-1|TRBD2
CASSHTGTSAYNEQFF
TGTGCCAGCAGCCACACCGGGACTAGCGCCTACAATGAGCAGTTCTTC
>TRBV5-1|.|TRBJ1-1|.
CASRGGNEAFF
TGCGCCAGCAGGGGGGGGAATGAAGCTTTCTTT
>TRBV2|.|TRBJ2-1|.
CASKADRSYNEQFF
TGTGCCAGCAAGGCGGACCGCTCCTACAATGAGCAGTTCTTC
>TRBV2|.|TRBJ2-2|.
CASSARTATGELFF
TGTGCCAGCAGCGCCCGGACCGCAACAGGGGAGCTGTTTTTT
>TRBV29-1|.|TRBJ2-2|TRBD2
CSVPVARGGDTGELFF
TGCAGCGTTCCCGTTGCGCGGGGGGGGGACACCGGGGAGCTGTTTTTT
>TRBV25-1|few|TRBJ2-7|.
CASSRDYEQYF
TGTGCCAGTAGCAGGGATTACGAGCAGTACTTC
>TRBV9|.|TRBJ2-7|.
CASSVVETGEQYF
TGTGCCAGCAGCGTAGTAGAGACAGGCGAGCAGTACTTC
>TRBV14|once|TRBJ1-2|TRBD1
CASTPWDRASGYTF
TGTGCCAGCACCCCCTGGGACAGGGCCTCTGGCTACACCTTC
>TRBV11-1|.|TRBJ2-7|.
CASSLPLSTYEQYF
TGTGCCAGCAGCCTACCCCTGTCAACCTACGAGCAGTACTTC
>TRBV19|.|TRBJ2-7|.
CASSIVGRGDSYEQYF
TGTGCCAGTAGTATTGTGGGCAGGGGGGACTCCTACGAGCAGTACTTC
>TRBV29-1|.|TRBJ2-5|.
CSASWVSQETQYF
TGCAGCGCGTCATGGGTCTCACAAGAGACCCAGTACTTC
>TRBV20-1|.|TRBJ1-1|.
CSASSGNTEAFF
TGCAGTGCGTCCTCCGGGAACACTGAAGCTTTCTTT
>TRBV18|.|TRBJ2-7|TRBD1
CASSPEDRLGEQYF
TGTGCCAGCTCACCCGAGGACAGGCTAGGGGAGCAGTACTTC
>TRBV15|.|TRBJ2-5|.
CATSREAGIETQYF
TGTGCCACCAGCAGAGAGGCGGGAATAGAGACCCAGTACTTC
>TRBV15|.|TRBJ2-5|TRBD2
CATSRDLAGGGETQYF
TGTGCCACCAGCAGAGATCTAGCGGGGGGAGGAGAGACCCAGTACTTC
>TRBV5-1|once|TRBJ1-2|.
CASSRSGTGNYGYTF
TGCGCCAGCAGCCGATCAGGAACGGGTAACTATGGCTACACCTTC